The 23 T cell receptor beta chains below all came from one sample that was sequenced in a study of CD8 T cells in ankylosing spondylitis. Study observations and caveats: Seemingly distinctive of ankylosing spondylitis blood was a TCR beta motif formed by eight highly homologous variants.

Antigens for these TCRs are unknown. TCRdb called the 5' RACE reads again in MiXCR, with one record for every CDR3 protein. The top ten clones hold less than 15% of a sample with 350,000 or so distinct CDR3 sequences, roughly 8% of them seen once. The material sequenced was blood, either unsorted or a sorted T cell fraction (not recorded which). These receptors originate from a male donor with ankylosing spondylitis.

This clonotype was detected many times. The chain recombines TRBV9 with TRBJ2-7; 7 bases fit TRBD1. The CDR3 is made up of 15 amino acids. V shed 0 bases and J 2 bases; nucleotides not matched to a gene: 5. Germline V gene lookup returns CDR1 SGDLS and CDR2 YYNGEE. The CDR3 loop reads CASSVGQGVAYEQYF. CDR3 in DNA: TGTGCCAGCAGCGTAGGCCAGGGGGTCGCCTACGAGCAGTACTTC.

CDR3 amino acids: CASTELNRVGEAFF. Written as DNA, the CDR3 is TGTGCCAGCACCGAACTCAACCGGGTCGGTGAAGCTTTCTTT. The chain has TRBV7-9 and TRBJ1-1; D is unresolved. V lost 7 bases to trimming and J lost 7 bases, with 19 bases between them. CDR3 length: 14 residues. Per germline, CDR1 SEHNR and CDR2 FQNEAQ (reference sequence).

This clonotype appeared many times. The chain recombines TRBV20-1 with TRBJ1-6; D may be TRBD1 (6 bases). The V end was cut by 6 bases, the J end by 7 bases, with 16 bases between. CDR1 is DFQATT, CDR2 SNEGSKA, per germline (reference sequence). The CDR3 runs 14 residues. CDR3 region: CSAPVRGANSPLHF. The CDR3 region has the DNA TGCAGTGCCCCGGTACGGGGGGCGAATTCACCCCTCCACTTT.

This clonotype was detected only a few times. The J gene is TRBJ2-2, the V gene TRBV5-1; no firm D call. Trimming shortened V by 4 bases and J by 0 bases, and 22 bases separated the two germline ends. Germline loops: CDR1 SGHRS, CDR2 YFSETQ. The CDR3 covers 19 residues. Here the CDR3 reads CASSRYPGFAISNTGELFF. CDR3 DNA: TGCGCCAGCAGCCGTTATCCCGGATTCGCGATTTCGAACACCGGGGAGCTGTTTTTT.

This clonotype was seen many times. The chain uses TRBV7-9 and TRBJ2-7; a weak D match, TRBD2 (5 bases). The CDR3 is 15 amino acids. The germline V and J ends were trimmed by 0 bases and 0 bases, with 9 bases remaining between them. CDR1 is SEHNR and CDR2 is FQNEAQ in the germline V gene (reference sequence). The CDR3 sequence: CASSLAGRGSYEQYF. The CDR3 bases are TGTGCCAGCAGCTTAGCGGGGAGAGGCTCCTACGAGCAGTACTTC.

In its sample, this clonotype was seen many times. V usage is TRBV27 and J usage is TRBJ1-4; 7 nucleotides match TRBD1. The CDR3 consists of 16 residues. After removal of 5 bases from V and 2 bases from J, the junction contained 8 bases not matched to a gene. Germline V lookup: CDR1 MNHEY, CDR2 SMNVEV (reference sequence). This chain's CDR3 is CASSKLQGTTNEKLFF. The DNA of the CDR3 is TGTGCCAGCAGTAAATTACAGGGGACCACTAATGAAAAACTGTTTTTT.

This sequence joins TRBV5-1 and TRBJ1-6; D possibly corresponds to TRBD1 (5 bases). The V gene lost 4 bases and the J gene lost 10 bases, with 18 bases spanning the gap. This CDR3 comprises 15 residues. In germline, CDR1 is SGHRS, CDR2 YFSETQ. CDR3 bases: TGCGCCAGCAGCCTGACCAGGGACCTGAGATCACCCCTCCACTTT. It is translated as CASSLTRDLRSPLHF.

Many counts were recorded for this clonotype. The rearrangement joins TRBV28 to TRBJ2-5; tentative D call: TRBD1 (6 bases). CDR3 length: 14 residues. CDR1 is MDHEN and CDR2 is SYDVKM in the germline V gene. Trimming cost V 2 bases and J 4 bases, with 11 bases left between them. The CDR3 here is CASSLIGGRETQYF. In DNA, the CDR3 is TGTGCCAGCAGTTTAATAGGGGGACGAGAGACCCAGTACTTC.

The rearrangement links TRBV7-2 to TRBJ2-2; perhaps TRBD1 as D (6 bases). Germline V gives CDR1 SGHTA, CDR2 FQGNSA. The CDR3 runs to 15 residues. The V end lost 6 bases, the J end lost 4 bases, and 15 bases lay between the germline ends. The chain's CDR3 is CASRTAGASTGELFF. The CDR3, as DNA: TGTGCCAGCAGAACAGCAGGGGCGAGCACCGGGGAGCTGTTTTTT.

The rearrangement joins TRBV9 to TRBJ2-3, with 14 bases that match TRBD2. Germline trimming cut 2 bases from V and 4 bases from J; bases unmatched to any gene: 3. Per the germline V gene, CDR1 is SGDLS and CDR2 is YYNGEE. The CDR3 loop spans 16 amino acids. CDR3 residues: CASSVGLAGAADTQYF. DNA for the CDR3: TGTGCCAGCAGCGTGGGACTAGCGGGAGCTGCAGATACGCAGTATTTT. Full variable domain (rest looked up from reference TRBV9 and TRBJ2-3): DSGVTQTPKHLITATGQRVTLRCSPRSGDLSVYWYQQSLDQGLQFLIQYYNGEERAKGNILERFSAQQFPDLHSELNLSSLELGDSALYFCASSVGLAGAADTQYFGPGTRLTVL.

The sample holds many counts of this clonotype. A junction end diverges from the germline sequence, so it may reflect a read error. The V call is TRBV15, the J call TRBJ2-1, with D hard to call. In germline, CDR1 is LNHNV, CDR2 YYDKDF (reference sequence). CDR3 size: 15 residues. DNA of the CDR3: TGTGCCACCTCCAATCTAGGTGACTCCGACAATGAGCAGTTCTTC. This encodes CATSNLGDSDNEQFF.

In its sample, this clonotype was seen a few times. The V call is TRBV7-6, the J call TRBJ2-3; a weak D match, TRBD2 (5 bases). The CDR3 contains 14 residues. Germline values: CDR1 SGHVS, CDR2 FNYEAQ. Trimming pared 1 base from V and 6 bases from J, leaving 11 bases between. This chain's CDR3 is CASSLVALADTQYF. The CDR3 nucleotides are TGTGCCAGCAGCTTAGTGGCCTTAGCGGATACGCAGTATTTT.

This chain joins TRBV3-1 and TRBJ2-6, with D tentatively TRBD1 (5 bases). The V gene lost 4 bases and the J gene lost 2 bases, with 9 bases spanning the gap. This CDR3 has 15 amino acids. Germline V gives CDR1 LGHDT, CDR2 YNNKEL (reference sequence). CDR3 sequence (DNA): TGTGCCAGCAGCCGCCTGGGGCCTGGGGCCAACGTCCTGACTTTC. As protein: CASSRLGPGANVLTF.

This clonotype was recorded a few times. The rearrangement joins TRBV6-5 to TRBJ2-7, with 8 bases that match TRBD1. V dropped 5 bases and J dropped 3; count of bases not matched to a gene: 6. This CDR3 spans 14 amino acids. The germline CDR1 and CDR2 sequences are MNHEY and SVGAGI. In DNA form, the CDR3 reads TGTGCCAGCAGTCACCGGGACAGGATCTACGAGCAGTACTTC. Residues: CASSHRDRIYEQYF.

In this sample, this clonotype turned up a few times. This CDR3 reads CSAILTTGILAFF. The CDR3, as DNA: TGCAGTGCTATATTAACAACAGGGATACTAGCTTTCTTT. The chain recombines TRBV20-1 with TRBJ1-1, with D perhaps matching TRBD1 (6 bases). CDR3 size: 13 residues. V lost 4 bases, J lost 10 bases, and 19 bases lay in between. Germline assignment: CDR1 DFQATT and CDR2 SNEGSKA (reference sequence).

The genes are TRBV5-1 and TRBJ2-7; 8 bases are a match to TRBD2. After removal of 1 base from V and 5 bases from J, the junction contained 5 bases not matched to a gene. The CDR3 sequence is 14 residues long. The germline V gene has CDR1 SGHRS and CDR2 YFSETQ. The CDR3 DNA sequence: TGCGCCAGCAGCTTGCTCGGGAGGGCGAACGAGCAGTACTTC. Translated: CASSLLGRANEQYF.

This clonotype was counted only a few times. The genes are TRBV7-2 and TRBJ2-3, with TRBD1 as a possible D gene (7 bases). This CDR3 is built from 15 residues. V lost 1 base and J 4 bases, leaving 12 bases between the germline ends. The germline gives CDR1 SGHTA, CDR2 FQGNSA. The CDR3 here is CASSLVIRGADTQYF. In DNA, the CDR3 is TGTGCCAGCAGCTTAGTGATCAGGGGGGCAGATACGCAGTATTTT.

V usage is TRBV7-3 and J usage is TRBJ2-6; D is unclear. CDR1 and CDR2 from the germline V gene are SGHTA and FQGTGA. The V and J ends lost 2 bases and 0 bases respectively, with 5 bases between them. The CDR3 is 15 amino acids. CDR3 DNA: TGTGCCAGCAGCTTATCTTACTCTGGGGCCAACGTCCTGACTTTC. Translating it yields CASSLSYSGANVLTF.

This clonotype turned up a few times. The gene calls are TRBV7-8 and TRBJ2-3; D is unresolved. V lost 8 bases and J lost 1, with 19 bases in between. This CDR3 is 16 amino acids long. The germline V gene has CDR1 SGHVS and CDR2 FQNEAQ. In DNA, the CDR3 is TGTGCCAGCTTAAGGGTAGTTTCCCAACGCACAGATACGCAGTATTTT. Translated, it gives CASLRVVSQRTDTQYF.

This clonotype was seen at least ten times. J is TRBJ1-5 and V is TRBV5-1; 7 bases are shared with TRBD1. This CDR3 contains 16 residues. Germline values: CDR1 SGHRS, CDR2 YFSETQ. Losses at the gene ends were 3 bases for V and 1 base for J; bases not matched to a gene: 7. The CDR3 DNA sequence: TGCGCCAGCAGCTCCTCGCAGACAGGGAGCAATCAGCCCCAGCATTTT. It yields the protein CASSSSQTGSNQPQHF.

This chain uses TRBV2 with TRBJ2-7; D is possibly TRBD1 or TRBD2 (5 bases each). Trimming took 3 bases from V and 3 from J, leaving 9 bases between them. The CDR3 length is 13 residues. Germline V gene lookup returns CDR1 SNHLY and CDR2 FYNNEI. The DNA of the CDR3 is TGTGCCAGCAGTGACCGGGGCGGCTACGAGCAGTACTTC. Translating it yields CASSDRGGYEQYF.

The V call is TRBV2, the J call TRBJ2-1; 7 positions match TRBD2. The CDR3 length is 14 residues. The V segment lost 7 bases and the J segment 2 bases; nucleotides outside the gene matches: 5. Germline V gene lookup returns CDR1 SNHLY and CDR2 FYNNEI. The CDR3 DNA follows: TGTGCCAGCAAAGCGGGACCTACCTACAATGAGCAGTTCTTC. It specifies CASKAGPTYNEQFF.

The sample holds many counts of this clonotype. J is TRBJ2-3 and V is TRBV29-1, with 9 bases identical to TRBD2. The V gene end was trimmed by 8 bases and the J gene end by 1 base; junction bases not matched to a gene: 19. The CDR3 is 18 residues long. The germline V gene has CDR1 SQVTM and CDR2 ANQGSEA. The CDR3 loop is CSTLGSSGTQTGTDTQYF. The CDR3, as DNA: TGCAGCACCCTAGGGTCTAGCGGGACCCAAACCGGCACAGATACGCAGTATTTT.